These 20 T cell receptor beta chains were sequenced from one sample in a study of T cell responses to AZD1222 COVID-19 vaccine. Produced via immunoSEQ multiplex PCR; TCRdb's table is partial and in-frame only. The sample has more than 85,000 clones; about 88% are singletons. This specimen consisted of peripheral blood, obtained on day 0 of AZD1222 vaccination. These receptors were taken from an adult in good health.

This chain connects TRBV9 to TRBJ2-3; D ambiguous. The CDR3 runs 15 residues. The germline CDR1 and CDR2 sequences are SGDLS and YYNGEE. V shed 3 bases and J shed 0 bases, with 11 bases lying between them. As DNA, the CDR3 is TGTGCCAGCAGCGCCCCTCGGTTTAGCACAGATACGCAGTATTTT. Translating it yields CASSAPRFSTDTQYF.

The chain combines TRBV28 with TRBJ2-3, with D perhaps being TRBD1 or TRBD2 (5 bases each). The CDR3 is 13 residues long. V shed 8 bases and J shed 4 bases, with 13 bases lying between them. Germline-derived CDR1 and CDR2 are MDHEN and SYDVKM. The CDR3 region has the DNA TGTGCCAGCTCGGGGCAGATGGCAGATACGCAGTATTTT. Protein product: CASSGQMADTQYF.

The chain links TRBV5-4 to TRBJ2-1; perhaps TRBD2 as D (6 bases). The CDR3 totals 14 residues. Germline assignment: CDR1 SGHNT and CDR2 YYREEE (reference sequence). V lost 4 bases and J lost 6, with 14 bases in between. The CDR3 region has the DNA TGTGCCAGCAGCCTGACTAGTATGGGCAATGAGCAGTTCTTC. Its translation is CASSLTSMGNEQFF.

V and J are TRBV19 and TRBJ1-2, with D unresolved. Germline lookup yields CDR1 LNHDA and CDR2 SQIVND (reference sequence). The length of the CDR3 is 13 residues. V was trimmed by 0 bases and J by 3 bases, leaving 5 bases between them. CDR3: CASSIDTYYGYTF. Here the CDR3 DNA reads TGTGCCAGTAGTATAGATACATACTATGGCTACACCTTC.

The CDR3 loop reads CASSLGVANEKLFF. The CDR3 nucleotides are TGTGCCAGCAGCTTAGGGGTGGCTAATGAAAAACTGTTTTTT. The chain has TRBV7-2 and TRBJ1-4; D call uncertain. The CDR3 spans 14 residues. Germline CDR1 reads SGHTA; CDR2 reads FQGNSA. V was trimmed by 1 base and J by 3 bases, leaving 6 bases between them.

Concerning this clone: One junction end disagrees with the germline gene, perhaps due to a read error. The gene calls are TRBV10-3 and TRBJ1-6; D uncertain. The CDR3 is made up of 12 amino acids. The germline CDR1 and CDR2 sequences are ENHRY and SYGVKD. CDR3 residues: CAISEYNSPLHF. The CDR3 nucleotides read TGTGCCATCAGCGAGTATAATTCACCCCTCCACTTT.

A word on this clone: Other nucleotide sequences from this sample produce the same CDR3. This rearrangement joins TRBV5-8 to TRBJ2-7; perhaps TRBD2 as D (6 bases). The germline V and J ends were trimmed by 4 bases and 7 bases, with 21 bases remaining between them. The germline CDR1 and CDR2 sequences are SGHTS and YDEGEE. The CDR3 length is 15 residues. The CDR3 sequence: CASSPLGRGPEEQYF. The CDR3 DNA is TGTGCCAGCAGCCCCTTGGGGCGGGGCCCCGAGGAGCAGTACTTC.

This chain joins TRBV12-3 or TRBV12-4 and TRBJ2-7; no reliable D call. The CDR3 extends over 13 amino acids. Trimming pared 8 bases from V and 2 bases from J, leaving 13 bases between. CDR3 DNA sequence: TGTGCCAGCTCGCGGTTACCTACCTACGAGCAGTACTTC. Its protein is CASSRLPTYEQYF.

The chain couples TRBV9 to TRBJ1-4; 7 nucleotides line up with TRBD1. The V gene end was trimmed by 0 bases and the J gene end by 6 bases; junction bases not matched to a gene: 14. The germline V gene has CDR1 SGDLS and CDR2 YYNGEE. The CDR3 totals 18 residues. The CDR3 DNA reads TGTGCCAGCAGCGTAGCAGACAACAGGGGCGGGAGGTATGAAAAACTGTTTTTT. This gives the protein CASSVADNRGGRYEKLFF.

CDR3: CASSEGQGEKLFF. CDR3 in DNA: TGTGCCAGCAGTGAGGGACAGGGAGAAAAACTGTTTTTT. V gene TRBV6-4 combines with J gene TRBJ1-4, with 9 bases identical to TRBD1. Looked up from germline, CDR1 is MRHNA and CDR2 is SNTAGT. With 3 bases clipped from V and 8 bases from J, the junction kept 1 base outside the gene matches. CDR3 length: 13 amino acids.

The chain recombines TRBV5-4 with TRBJ2-1, with unresolved D. Trimming left V 1 base short and J 8 bases short, with 4 bases between. The CDR3 has 11 amino acids. CDR1 SGHNT and CDR2 YYREEE come from the germline V gene (reference sequence). CDR3 coding DNA: TGTGCCAGCAGCTTGTCTGATGAGCAGTTCTTC. Amino acid sequence: CASSLSDEQFF. The variable domain in full, completed from reference TRBV5-4 and TRBJ2-1, reads ETGVTQSPTHLIKTRGQQVTLRCSSQSGHNTVSWYQQALGQGPQFIFQYYREEENGRGNFPPRFSGLQFPNYSSELNVNALELDDSALYLCASSLSDEQFFGPGTRLTVL.

The rearrangement uses TRBV5-1 and TRBJ2-2; 10 bases align to TRBD2. Losses at the gene ends were 2 bases for V and 8 bases for J; bases not matched to a gene: 15. Germline V CDR1 and CDR2: SGHRS, YFSETQ. The CDR3 is 18 residues long. The CDR3 sequence is CASSLVELAGTLRGELFF. CDR3 bases: TGCGCCAGCAGCTTAGTAGAACTAGCGGGGACCCTCCGAGGGGAGCTGTTTTTT.

This chain connects TRBV4-1 to TRBJ1-2; the D gene is possibly TRBD1 (5 bases). The V end was cut by 0 bases, the J end by 7 bases, with 15 bases between. The germline gives CDR1 MGHRA, CDR2 YSYEKL. This CDR3 comprises 15 residues. The CDR3 region has the DNA TGCGCCAGCAGCCAAGATCCGGCGGGACGACGTGGCTACACCTTC. Its translation: CASSQDPAGRRGYTF.

Comments on this clone: The junction and the germline gene differ at one end; a read error may be behind it. This rearrangement joins TRBV15 to TRBJ2-3, with D perhaps TRBD2 (7 bases). The germline CDR1 and CDR2 sequences are LNHNV and YYDKDF (reference sequence). CDR3 length: 15 residues. The CDR3 nucleotides are TGTGCCACCAGCAGAGAGGGGGGGCCCACAAATACGCAGTATTTT. This encodes CATSREGGPTNTQYF.

The V gene is TRBV19, the J gene TRBJ1-1; D is unresolved. CDR3 length: 13 amino acids. V was trimmed by 7 bases and J by 0 bases, leaving 9 bases between them. Germline V lookup: CDR1 LNHDA, CDR2 SQIVND (reference sequence). CDR3 residues: CASKSVVNTEAFF. DNA for the CDR3: TGTGCCAGTAAATCCGTCGTGAACACTGAAGCTTTCTTT.

This chain uses TRBV28 with TRBJ2-3; maybe TRBD1 (6 bases). Germline V gene sequence: CDR1 MDHEN, CDR2 SYDVKM. This CDR3 is 17 amino acids long. Trimming shortened V by 4 bases and J by 2 bases, and 19 bases separated the two germline ends. CDR3 DNA: TGTGCCAGCAGTTCGCCCACAGGGTTGATAAACACAGATACGCAGTATTTT. It translates to CASSSPTGLINTDTQYF.

The V and J genes are TRBV30 and TRBJ1-6; D uncertain. CDR1 is GTSNPN, CDR2 SVGIG, per germline (reference sequence). The CDR3 length is 16 residues. V lost 5 bases to trimming and J lost 3 bases, with 17 bases between them. In DNA form, the CDR3 reads TGTGCCTGGGGCCAGACCGCTGGGGTCTATAATTCACCCCTCCACTTT. It is translated as CAWGQTAGVYNSPLHF.

V is TRBV7-2 and J is TRBJ1-1, with 11 bases aligning to TRBD1. After removal of 3 bases from V and 8 bases from J, the junction contained 5 bases not matched to a gene. CDR1 and CDR2 from the germline V gene are SGHTA and FQGNSA. The CDR3 runs 14 residues. CDR3 residues: CASSFGQGAREAFF. The CDR3 nucleotides are TGTGCCAGCAGCTTTGGACAGGGGGCGCGGGAAGCTTTCTTT.

This chain uses TRBV5-6 with TRBJ2-3, with 10 bases matching TRBD2. Per germline, CDR1 SGHDT and CDR2 YYEEEE. V was pared by 4 bases and J by 1 base, with 6 bases of the junction left unmatched. This CDR3 spans 16 amino acids. The CDR3 spells CASSPPGTSGTDTQYF. CDR3 DNA sequence: TGTGCCAGCAGCCCCCCTGGGACTAGCGGCACAGATACGCAGTATTTT.

The V call is TRBV4-1, the J call TRBJ1-5; 7 bases match TRBD1. Germline loops: CDR1 MGHRA, CDR2 YSYEKL. The CDR3 length is 16 residues. After removal of 5 bases from V and 2 bases from J, the junction contained 9 bases not matched to a gene. The CDR3 DNA follows: TGCGCCAGCAGCTTAGACTGGACAGGAGGCAATCAGCCCCAGCATTTT. Protein product: CASSLDWTGGNQPQHF.